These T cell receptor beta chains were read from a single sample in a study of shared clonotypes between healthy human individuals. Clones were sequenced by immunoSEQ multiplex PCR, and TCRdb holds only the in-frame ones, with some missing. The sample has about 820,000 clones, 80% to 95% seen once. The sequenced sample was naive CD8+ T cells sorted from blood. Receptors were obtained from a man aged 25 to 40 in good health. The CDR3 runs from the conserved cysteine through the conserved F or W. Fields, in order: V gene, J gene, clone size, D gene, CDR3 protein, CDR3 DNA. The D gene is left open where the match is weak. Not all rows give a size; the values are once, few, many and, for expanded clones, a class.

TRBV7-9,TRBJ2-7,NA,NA,CASSLVKIAGQYEQYF,TGTGCCAGCAGCTTAGTCAAGATAGCCGGACAATACGAGCAGTACTTC
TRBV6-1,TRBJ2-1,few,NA,CASRNNEQFF,TGTGCCAGCAGAAACAATGAGCAGTTCTTC
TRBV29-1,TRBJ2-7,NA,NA,CSVDDGTAQYF,TGCAGCGTTGACGACGGGACGGCGCAGTACTTC
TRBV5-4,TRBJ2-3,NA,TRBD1,CASSLRDRSTDTQYF,TGTGCCAGCAGCCTCCGGGACAGAAGCACAGATACGCAGTATTTT
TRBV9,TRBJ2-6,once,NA,CASSGGAVSGANVLTF,TGTGCCAGCTCCGGCGGGGCGGTCTCTGGGGCCAACGTCCTGACTTTC
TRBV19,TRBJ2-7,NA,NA,CASSMMASYEQYF,TGTGCCAGTAGTATGATGGCTTCCTACGAGCAGTACTTC
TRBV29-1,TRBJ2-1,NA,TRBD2,CSAIPSGRGNEQFF,TGCAGCGCCATCCCTAGCGGGAGGGGCAATGAGCAGTTCTTC
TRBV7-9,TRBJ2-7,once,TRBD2,CASSLTSGGHEQYF,TGTGCCAGCAGCCTGACTAGCGGGGGGCACGAGCAGTACTTC
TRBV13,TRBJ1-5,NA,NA,CASSLGVQPQHF,TGTGCCAGCAGCTTGGGGGTTCAGCCCCAGCATTTT
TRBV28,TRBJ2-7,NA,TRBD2,CASSALLAGTSYEQYF,TGTGCCAGCAGTGCCCTACTAGCGGGGACAAGTTACGAGCAGTACTTC
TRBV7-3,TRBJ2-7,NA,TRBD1,CASSKEGGQTYEQYF,TGTGCCAGCAGCAAAGAAGGGGGCCAGACCTACGAGCAGTACTTC
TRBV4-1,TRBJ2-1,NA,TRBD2,CASSHLNLGLAGGDEQFF,TGCGCCAGCAGCCACCTAAACCTGGGACTAGCGGGAGGGGATGAGCAGTTCTTC
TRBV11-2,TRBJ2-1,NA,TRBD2,CASSTPNRSSGWIYNEQFF,TGTGCCAGCAGCACTCCCAACCGGTCTAGCGGGTGGATTTACAATGAGCAGTTCTTC
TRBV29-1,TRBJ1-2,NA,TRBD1,CSVWTGGTHGYTF,TGCAGCGTTTGGACAGGGGGAACCCATGGCTACACCTTC
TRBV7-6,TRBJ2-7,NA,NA,CASSLGIGLLYEQYF,TGTGCCAGCAGCTTAGGCATCGGACTGCTGTACGAGCAGTACTTC
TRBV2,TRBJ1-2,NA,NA,CASSERIGANVRVRTLREGYTF,TGTGCCAGCAGCGAAAGAATCGGGGCGAACGTGAGGGTCCGGACGCTCCGTGAGGGCTACACCTTC
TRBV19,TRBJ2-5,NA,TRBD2,CASSGSGSSGREETQYF,TGTGCCAGTAGTGGGTCGGGGTCAAGCGGGAGGGAAGAGACCCAGTACTTC
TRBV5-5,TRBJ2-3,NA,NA,CASSLRWRGTDTQYF,TGTGCCAGCAGCTTAAGGTGGCGGGGCACAGATACGCAGTATTTT
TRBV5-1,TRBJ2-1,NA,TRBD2,CASSLRTSGSSYNEQFF,TGCGCCAGCAGCTTAAGGACTAGCGGGAGCTCCTACAATGAGCAGTTCTTC
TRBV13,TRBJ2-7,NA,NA,CASSLSGKAYEQYF,TGTGCCAGCAGCTTGTCCGGGAAGGCCTACGAGCAGTACTTC
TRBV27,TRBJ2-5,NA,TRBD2,CASSPLAGGDQETQYF,TGTGCCAGCAGTCCCCTAGCGGGAGGGGACCAAGAGACCCAGTACTTC
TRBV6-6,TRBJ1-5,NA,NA,CASRYRDSNQPQHF,TGTGCCAGCAGGTACAGGGATAGCAATCAGCCCCAGCATTTT
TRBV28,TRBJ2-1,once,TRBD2,CASSPTSGRADNEQFF,TGTGCCAGCAGCCCTACTAGCGGGAGGGCCGACAATGAGCAGTTCTTC
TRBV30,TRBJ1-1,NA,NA,CAWGATGRNTEAFF,TGTGCCTGGGGGGCAACAGGGAGGAACACTGAAGCTTTCTTT